This T cell receptor (beta chain) was retrieved from a study of response to subunit inactivated influenza vaccine. Germline CDR1 and CDR2: SGHAT and FQNNGV. Trimming removed 0 bases from V and 6 bases from J; junction bases left unmatched: 8. This CDR3 contains 17 residues. Study observations and caveats: Authors suggested each seasonal flu vaccination may recruit only limited numbers of new T cells.

Regarding this clonotype: The antigen remains unidentified.

TCRdb re-called the RT-PCR reads with MiXCR, one entry per CDR3 protein. The sample has roughly 650,000 distinct CDR3 sequences; 14% are singletons. The rearrangement links TRBV11-2 to TRBJ2-2, with TRBD2 matching over 9 bases. This TCR came from a man aged 45-65 years who received an inactivated influenza vaccine. The sample in question was PBMCs from blood, obtained roughly 15 days before vaccination. CDR3 residues: CASSLDGSGSAAGELFF. DNA of the CDR3: TGTGCCAGCAGCTTAGACGGTAGCGGGAGTGCGGCCGGGGAGCTGTTTTTT. The full variable domain, rest sourced from reference TRBV11-2 and TRBJ2-2, is EAGVAQSPRYKIIEKRQSVAFWCNPISGHATLYWYQQILGQGPKLLIQFQNNGVVDDSQLPKDRFSAERLKGVDSTLKIQPAKLEDSAVYLCASSLDGSGSAAGELFFGEGSRLTVL.